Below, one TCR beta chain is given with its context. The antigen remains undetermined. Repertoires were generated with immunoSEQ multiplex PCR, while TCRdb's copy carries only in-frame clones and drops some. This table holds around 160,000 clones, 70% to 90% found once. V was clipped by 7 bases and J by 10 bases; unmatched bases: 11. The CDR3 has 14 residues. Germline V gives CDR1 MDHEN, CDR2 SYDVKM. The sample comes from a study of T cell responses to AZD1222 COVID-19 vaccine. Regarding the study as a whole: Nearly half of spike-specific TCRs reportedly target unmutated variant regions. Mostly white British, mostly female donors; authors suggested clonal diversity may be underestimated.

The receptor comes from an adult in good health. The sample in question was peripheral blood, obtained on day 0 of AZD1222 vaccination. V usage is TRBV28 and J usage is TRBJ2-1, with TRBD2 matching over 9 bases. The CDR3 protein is CASTRLAGRWEQFF. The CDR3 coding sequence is TGTGCCAGCACCCGGCTAGCGGGAAGGTGGGAGCAGTTCTTC.